This TCR beta chain originates from a study of CD4+ T cells in melanoma. Libraries were prepared by immunoSEQ multiplex PCR; TCRdb keeps only in-frame clonotypes and omits some of them. The table shows some 110,000 clones, with approximately 90% occurring only once. The V and J ends lost 3 bases and 5 bases respectively, with 13 bases between them. The CDR3 totals 14 residues. From germline, CDR1 is MNHEY and CDR2 SMNVEV (reference sequence). Sequencing was carried out using peripheral blood. The receptor's source is a human donor with melanoma. The chain couples TRBV27 to TRBJ1-2, with D possibly TRBD1 on 6 matching bases. In nucleotides, the CDR3 is TGTGCCAGCAGTTTTGGACAGTCCGGGTATGGCTACACCTTC. Its protein product is CASSFGQSGYGYTF.